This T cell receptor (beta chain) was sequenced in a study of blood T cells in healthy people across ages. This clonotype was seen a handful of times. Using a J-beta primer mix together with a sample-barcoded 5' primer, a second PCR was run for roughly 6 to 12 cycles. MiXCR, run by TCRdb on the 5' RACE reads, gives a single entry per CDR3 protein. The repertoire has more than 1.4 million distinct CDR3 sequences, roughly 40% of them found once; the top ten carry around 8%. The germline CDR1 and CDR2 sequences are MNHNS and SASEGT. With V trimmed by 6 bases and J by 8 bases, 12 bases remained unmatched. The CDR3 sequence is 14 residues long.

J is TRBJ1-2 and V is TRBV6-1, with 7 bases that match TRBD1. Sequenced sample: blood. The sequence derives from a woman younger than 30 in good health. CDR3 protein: CASSADRDSGGYTF. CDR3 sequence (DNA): TGTGCCAGCAGCGCCGACAGGGACAGCGGGGGCTACACCTTC.